The TCR beta chain under discussion was sequenced for a study of T cell changes during pregnancy in multiple sclerosis. The CDR3 consists of 11 residues. CDR1 is LNHDA, CDR2 SQIVND, per germline (reference sequence). Some clones are missing from TCRdb's copy, which holds only in-frame ones; the method was immunoSEQ multiplex PCR. The repertoire has 50,000 to 75,000 clones, roughly 92% of them found once; the top ten carry less than 3.5%. The sequence was collected from a female donor with multiple sclerosis, enrolled in a pregnancy study. The chain recombines TRBV19 with TRBJ2-5; D may be TRBD2 (5 bases). The J call may be faulty, since TRBJ2-7 better matches the DNA end. Sample: CD8+ T cells from peripheral blood mononuclear cells, taken in the third trimester of pregnancy. The DNA for the CDR3 is TGTGCCAGTACCTCGGGATACGAGCAGTACTTC. Residues: CASTSGYEQYF.